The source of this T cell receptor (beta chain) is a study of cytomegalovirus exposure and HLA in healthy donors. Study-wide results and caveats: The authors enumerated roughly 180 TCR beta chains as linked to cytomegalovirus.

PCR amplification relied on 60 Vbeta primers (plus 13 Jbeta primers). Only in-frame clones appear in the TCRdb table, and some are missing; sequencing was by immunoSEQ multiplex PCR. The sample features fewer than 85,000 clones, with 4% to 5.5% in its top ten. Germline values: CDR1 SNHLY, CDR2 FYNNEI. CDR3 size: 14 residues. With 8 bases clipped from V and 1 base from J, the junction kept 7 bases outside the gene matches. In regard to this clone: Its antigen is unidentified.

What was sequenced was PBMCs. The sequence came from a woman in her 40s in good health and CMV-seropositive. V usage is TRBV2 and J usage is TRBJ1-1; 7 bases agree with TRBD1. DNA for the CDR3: TGTGCCAGCGTTGGCCCAGGGGGGAACACTGAAGCTTTCTTT. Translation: CASVGPGGNTEAFF.